This T cell receptor beta chain was profiled in a study of shared clonotypes between healthy human individuals. CDR1 and CDR2 (germline): SNHLY, FYNNEI. V gave up 5 bases and J gave up 0 bases, with 11 bases separating them. This CDR3 is built from 15 residues. Here immunoSEQ multiplex PCR was the method, and the copy in TCRdb shows in-frame clones only, minus some. The table records around 2.1 million clones, approximately 94% of them present only once. This clonotype was sampled from a man younger than 30 in good health. Input material: naive CD4+ T cells sorted from blood. Subset defined: CD45RA+ positively selected. This chain links TRBV2 with TRBJ2-1; unclear D gene. CDR3 nucleotide sequence: TGTGCCAGCAGTTTCCTGGAGAGCTCCTACAATGAGCAGTTCTTC. Its protein is CASSFLESSYNEQFF.